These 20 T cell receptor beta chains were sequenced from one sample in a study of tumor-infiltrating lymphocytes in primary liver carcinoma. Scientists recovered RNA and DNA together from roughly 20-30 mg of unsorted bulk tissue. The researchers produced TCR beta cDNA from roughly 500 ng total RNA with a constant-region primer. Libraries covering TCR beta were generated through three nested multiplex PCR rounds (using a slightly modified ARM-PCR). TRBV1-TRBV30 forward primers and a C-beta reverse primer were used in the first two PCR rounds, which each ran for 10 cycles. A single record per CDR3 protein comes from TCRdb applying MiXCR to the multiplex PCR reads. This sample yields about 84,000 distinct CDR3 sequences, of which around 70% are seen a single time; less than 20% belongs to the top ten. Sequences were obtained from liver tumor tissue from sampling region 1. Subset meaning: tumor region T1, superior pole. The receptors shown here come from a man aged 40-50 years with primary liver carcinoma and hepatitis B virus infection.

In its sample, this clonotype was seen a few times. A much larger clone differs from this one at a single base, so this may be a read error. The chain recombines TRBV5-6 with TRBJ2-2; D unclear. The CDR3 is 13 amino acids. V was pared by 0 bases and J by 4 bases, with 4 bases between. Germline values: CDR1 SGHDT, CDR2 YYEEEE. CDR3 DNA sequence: TGTGCCAGCAGCTTGGGGAGCACCGGGGAGCTGTTTTTT. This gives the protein CASSLGSTGELFF.

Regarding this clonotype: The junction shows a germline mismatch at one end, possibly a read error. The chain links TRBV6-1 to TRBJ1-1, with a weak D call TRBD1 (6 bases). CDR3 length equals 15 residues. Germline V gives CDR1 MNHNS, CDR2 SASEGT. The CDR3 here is CASGGWGTANIEASF. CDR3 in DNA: TGTGCCAGCGGGGGCTGGGGGACTGCGAACATTGAAGCTTCCTTT.

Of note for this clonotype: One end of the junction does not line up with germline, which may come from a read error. CDR3 loop: CASTKGAGDYEQYF. The CDR3 nucleotides are TGTGCCAGCACCAAGGGGGCAGGGGACTACGAACAGTACTTC. The chain recombines TRBV28 with TRBJ2-7; the D call may be TRBD1 or TRBD2 (7 bases each). CDR3 length: 14 amino acids. The germline gives CDR1 MDHEN, CDR2 SYDVKM.

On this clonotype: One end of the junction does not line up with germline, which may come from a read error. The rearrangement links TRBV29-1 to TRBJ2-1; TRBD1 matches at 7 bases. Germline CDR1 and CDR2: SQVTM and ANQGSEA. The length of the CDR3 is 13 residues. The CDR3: CSGGQATYNEQFF. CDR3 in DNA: TGCAGCGGAGGACAGGCCACATACAATGAACAGTTCTTC.

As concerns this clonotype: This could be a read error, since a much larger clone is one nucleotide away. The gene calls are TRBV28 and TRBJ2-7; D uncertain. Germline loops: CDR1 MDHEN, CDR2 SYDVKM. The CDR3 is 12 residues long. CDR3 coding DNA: TGTACCAGCAGCGTCGATCCCTGGGAGCAGTACTTC. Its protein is CTSSVDPWEQYF.

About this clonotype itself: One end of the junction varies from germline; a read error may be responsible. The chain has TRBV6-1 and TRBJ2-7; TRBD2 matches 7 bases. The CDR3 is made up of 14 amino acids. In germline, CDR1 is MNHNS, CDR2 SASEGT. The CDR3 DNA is TGTGCCAACAGTCCCGGCGGGAGAACCTACGAACAGTACTTC. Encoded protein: CANSPGGRTYEQYF.

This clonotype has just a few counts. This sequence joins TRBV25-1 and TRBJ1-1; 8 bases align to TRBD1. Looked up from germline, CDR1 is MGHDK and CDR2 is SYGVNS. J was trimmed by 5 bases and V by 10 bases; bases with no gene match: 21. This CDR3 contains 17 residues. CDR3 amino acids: CATQGRTGTGVKTEAFF. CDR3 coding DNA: TGTGCCACCCAGGGTAGAACCGGGACAGGAGTAAAGACTGAAGCTTTCTTT. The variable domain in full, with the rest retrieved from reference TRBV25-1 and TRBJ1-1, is EADIYQTPRYLVIGTGKKITLECSQTMGHDKMYWYQQDPGMELHLIHYSYGVNSTEKGDLSSESTVSRIRTEHFPLTLESARPSHTSQYLCATQGRTGTGVKTEAFFGQGTRLTVV.

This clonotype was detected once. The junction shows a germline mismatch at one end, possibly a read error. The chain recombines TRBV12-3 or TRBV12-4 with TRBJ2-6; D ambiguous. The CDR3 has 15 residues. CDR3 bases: TGTGCCAGCAGTTTGAGGCACTCTGGGGTCAACGTCCTGACTTTC. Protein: CASSLRHSGVNVLTF.

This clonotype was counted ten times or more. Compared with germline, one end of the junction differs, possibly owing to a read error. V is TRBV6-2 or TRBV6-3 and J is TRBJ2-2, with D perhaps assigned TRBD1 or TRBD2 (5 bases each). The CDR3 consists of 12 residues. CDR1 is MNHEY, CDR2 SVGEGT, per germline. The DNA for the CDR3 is TGTGCCAGCAGGCTTCCCCCCGGGACCGACATTTTT. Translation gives CASRLPPGTDIF.

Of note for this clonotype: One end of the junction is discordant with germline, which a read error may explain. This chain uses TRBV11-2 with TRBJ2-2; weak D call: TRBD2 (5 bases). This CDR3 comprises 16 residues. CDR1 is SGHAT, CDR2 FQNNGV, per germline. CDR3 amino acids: CASNFKDHDRTGELLF. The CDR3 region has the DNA TGTGCCAGCAACTTTAAAGATCATGATAGGACCGGGGAGCTGCTTTTT.

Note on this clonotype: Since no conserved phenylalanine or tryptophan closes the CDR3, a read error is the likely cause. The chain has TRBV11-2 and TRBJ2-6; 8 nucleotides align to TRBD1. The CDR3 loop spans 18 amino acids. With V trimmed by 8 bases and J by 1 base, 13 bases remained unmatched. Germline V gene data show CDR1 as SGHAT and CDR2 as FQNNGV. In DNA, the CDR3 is TGTGCCAGCTGCCTACGGACAGGGTTTGTGTCTGGGGCCAACGTCCTGACTCTC. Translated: CASCLRTGFVSGANVLTL.

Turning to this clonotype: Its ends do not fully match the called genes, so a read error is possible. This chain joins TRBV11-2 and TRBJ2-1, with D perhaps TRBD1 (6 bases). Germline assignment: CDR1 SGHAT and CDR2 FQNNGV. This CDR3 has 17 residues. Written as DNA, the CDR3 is TGTGCCAGCATTCCGATGGGGGCGCGGAGCTCCTACAATGAGCAGATCTTC. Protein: CASIPMGARSSYNEQIF.

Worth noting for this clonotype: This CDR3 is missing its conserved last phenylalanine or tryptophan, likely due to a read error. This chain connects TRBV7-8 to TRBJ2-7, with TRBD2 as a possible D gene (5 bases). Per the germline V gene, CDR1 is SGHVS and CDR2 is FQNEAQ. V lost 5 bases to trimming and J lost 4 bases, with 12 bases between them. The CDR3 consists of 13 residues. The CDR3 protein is CASSVEVSYEQYL. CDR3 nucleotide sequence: TGTGCCAGCAGCGTGGAGGTCTCATACGAGCAGTACCTC.

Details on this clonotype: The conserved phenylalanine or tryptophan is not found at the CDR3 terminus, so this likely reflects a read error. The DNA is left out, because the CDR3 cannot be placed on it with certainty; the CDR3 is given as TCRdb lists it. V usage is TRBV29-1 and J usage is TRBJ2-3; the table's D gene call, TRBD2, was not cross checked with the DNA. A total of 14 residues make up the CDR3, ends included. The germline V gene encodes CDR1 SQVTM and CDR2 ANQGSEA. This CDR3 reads CSVSGGPVGDTLYL.

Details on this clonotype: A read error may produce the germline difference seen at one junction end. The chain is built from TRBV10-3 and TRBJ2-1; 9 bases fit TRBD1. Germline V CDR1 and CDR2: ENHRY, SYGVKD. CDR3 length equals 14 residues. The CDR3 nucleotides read TGCGCCATCAGTGAAAGGGGACAGGGAGATAAGCAATTCTTC. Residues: CAISERGQGDKQFF.

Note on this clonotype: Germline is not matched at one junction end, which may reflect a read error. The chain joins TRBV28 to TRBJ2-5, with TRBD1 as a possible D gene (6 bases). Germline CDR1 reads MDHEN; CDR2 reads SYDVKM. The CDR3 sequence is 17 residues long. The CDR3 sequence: CVSSLMELSGAQETQYF. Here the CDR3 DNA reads TGTGTCAGCAGTTTAATGGAACTTTCAGGGGCGCAAGAGACCCAGTACTTC.

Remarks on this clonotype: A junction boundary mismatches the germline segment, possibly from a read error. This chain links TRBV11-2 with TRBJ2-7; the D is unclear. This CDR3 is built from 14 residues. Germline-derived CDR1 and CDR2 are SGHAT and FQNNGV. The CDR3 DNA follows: TGTGCCAGCATCTTAACCGACACTAACTACGAGCAGTACTTC. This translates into CASILTDTNYEQYF.

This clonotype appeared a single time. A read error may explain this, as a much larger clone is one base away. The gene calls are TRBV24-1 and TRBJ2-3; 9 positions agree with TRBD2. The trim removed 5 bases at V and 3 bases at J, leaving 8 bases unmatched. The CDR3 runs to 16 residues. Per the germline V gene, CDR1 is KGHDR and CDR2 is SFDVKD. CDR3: CATSGLAGTATDTQYF. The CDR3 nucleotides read TGTGCCACCAGTGGTCTAGCGGGAACGGCGACAGATACGCAGTATTTT.

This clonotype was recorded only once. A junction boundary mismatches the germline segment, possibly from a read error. The CDR3 spells CPSSLEGYEQYF. CDR3 bases: TGTCCCAGCAGTTTAGAAGGTTACGAGCAGTACTTC. The rearrangement joins TRBV12-3 or TRBV12-4 to TRBJ2-7; no clear D gene. CDR3 length: 12 residues.

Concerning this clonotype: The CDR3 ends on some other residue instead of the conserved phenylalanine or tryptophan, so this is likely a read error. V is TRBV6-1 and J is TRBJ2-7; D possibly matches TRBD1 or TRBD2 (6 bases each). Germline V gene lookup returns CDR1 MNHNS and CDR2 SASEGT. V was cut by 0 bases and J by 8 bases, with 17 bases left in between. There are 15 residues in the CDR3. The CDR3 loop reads CASSEAASRRGKQYL. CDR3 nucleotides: TGTGCCAGCAGTGAAGCGGCTAGCAGGAGGGGGAAGCAGTACCTC.